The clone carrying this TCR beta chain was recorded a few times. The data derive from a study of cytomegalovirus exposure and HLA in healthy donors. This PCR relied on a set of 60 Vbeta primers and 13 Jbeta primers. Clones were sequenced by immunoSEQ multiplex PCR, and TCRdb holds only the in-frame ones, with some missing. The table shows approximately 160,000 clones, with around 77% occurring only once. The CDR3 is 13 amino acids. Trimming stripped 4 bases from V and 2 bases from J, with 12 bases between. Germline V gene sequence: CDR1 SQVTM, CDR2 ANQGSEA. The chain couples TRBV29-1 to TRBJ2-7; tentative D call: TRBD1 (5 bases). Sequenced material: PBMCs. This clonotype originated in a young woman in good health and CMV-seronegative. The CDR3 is CSVVGDVTYEQYF. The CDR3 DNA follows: TGCAGCGTTGTAGGGGATGTAACCTACGAGCAGTACTTC.